This T cell receptor (beta chain) was recovered during a study of T cell responses to AZD1222 COVID-19 vaccine. Worth noting for this clone: Antigen: not known.

The CDR3 is made up of 11 amino acids. V lost 10 bases and J lost 5, with 11 bases in between. Assay used: immunoSEQ multiplex PCR; TCRdb lists only in-frame clones, some missing. Among over 85,000 clones listed, around nine tenths were seen once. Study-level results: CD4 TCRs linked to vaccination spanned spike, dominating at 160-218 and 743-854. Following two doses of AZD1222, Spike-specific TCR breadth and depth rose. Unmutated variant regions are reportedly the target of nearly half of TCRs that are spike-specific. There were mostly white British donors and more females than males, and clonal diversity was possibly underestimated.

The material sequenced was peripheral blood, taken on day 0 of AZD1222 vaccination. This sequence was found in an adult in good health. The rearrangement joins TRBV12-3 or TRBV12-4 to TRBJ1-2; D may be TRBD1 (5 bases). The CDR3 here is CATRQFYGYTF. As DNA, the CDR3 is TGTGCCACCCGACAGTTTTATGGCTACACCTTC.